The clone carrying this T cell receptor (beta chain) was found once. The data stem from a study of blood T cell repertoires in COVID-19. Study as a whole: Sites in the United States, Italy and Spain provided acute and convalescent COVID-19 samples.

The repertoire was sequenced with immunoSEQ multiplex PCR; TCRdb's copy has only in-frame clones and lacks some. The sample lists around 220,000 clones; 82% were seen once. Seattle patients were enrolled during active infection and followed longitudinally. The material sequenced was peripheral blood. The clonotype originates from an elderly woman with COVID-19, enrolled during active disease.

The CDR3 DNA follows: TGCGCCAGCAGCTTGTTGGGTGGGACAGGGGTTTACGAGCAGTACTTC. Translating it yields CASSLLGGTGVYEQYF. The J gene is TRBJ2-7, the V gene TRBV5-1, with 10 bases that match TRBD1. With 1 base clipped from V and 4 bases from J, the junction kept 8 bases outside the gene matches. Germline loops: CDR1 SGHRS, CDR2 YFSETQ. The CDR3 is made up of 16 amino acids.